The clone carrying this T cell receptor (beta chain) showed up just a few times. Its antigen is undetermined. Germline lookup yields CDR1 SGHNT and CDR2 YYREEE (reference sequence). CDR3 size: 13 residues. Deletions cut 6 bases from V and 4 bases from J, with 13 bases between. This record comes from a study of cytomegalovirus exposure and HLA in healthy donors. Study observations and caveats: As was reported, the classifier diagnosed cytomegalovirus status with high specificity and sensitivity.

PCR involved 60 Vbeta and 13 Jbeta primers. Here immunoSEQ multiplex PCR was the method, and the copy in TCRdb shows in-frame clones only, minus some. The table has about 91,000 clones, 86% seen once; the top ten hold approximately 10%. This receptor was taken from a man between 25 and 39 years old in good health and CMV-seropositive. The V and J genes are TRBV5-4 and TRBJ1-1, with a possible D match to TRBD1 (6 bases). The sequenced sample was PBMCs. The DNA of the CDR3 is TGTGCCAGCACATTGCAGGGGTCCACTGAAGCTTTCTTT. It yields the protein CASTLQGSTEAFF.